This TCR beta chain was obtained from a study of cytomegalovirus exposure and HLA in healthy donors. PCR primers comprised 60 Vbeta and 13 Jbeta primers. Sequencing was performed with immunoSEQ multiplex PCR; in TCRdb, only in-frame clones are kept and a portion is missing. The table includes around 160,000 clones, 60% to 80% detected once. The sequencing sample was made of PBMCs. The TCR comes from a man aged 45-65 years in good health and CMV-seropositive.

The CDR3 DNA reads TGTGCCTGGACGCAGGGCTATGGTCAGCCCCAGCATTTT. Encoded protein: CAWTQGYGQPQHF. This chain joins TRBV30 and TRBJ1-5, with a weak D call TRBD1 (5 bases). The germline CDR1 and CDR2 sequences are GTSNPN and SVGIG (reference sequence). The CDR3 totals 13 residues. V was trimmed by 4 bases and J by 6 bases, leaving 13 bases between them. The full variable domain, its missing parts supplied by reference TRBV30 and TRBJ1-5, is SQTIHQWPATLVQPVGSPLSLECTVEGTSNPNLYWYRQAAGRGLQLLFYSVGIGQISSEVPQNLSASRPQDRQFILSSKKLLLSDSGFYLCAWTQGYGQPQHFGDGTRLSIL.